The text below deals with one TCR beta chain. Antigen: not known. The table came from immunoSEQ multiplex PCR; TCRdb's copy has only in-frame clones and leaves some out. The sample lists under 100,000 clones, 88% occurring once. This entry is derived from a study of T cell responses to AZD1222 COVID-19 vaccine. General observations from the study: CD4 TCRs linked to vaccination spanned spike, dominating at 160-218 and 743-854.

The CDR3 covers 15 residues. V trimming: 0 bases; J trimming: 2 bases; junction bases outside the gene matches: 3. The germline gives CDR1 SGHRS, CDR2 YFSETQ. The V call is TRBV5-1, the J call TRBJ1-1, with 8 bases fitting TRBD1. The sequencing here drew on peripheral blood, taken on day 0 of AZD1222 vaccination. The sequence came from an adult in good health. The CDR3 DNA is TGCGCCAGCAGCTTGGATGGACAGGGAAACACTGAAGCTTTCTTT. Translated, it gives CASSLDGQGNTEAFF.